This is a list of T cell receptor beta chains from one sample in a study of T cells after yellow fever vaccination. MiXCR, applied by TCRdb to the 5' RACE reads, yields one record per CDR3 protein. The top ten hold around 0.73% of the sample, which has over 110,000 distinct CDR3 sequences, 7.7% seen once. Sequenced here: CD4+ T cells sorted from PBMCs, sampled 5 days after the yellow fever booster vaccination. The receptors come from a young man who received the YFV17D yellow fever vaccine. The CDR3 runs from the conserved cysteine through the conserved F or W. D genes are given only for firm matches. The size entry is marked missing in some rows and otherwise reads once, few, many or a size class.

j_call d_call clone_size v_call cdr3_nt cdr3_aa
TRBJ2-2 - many TRBV7-2 TGTGCCAGCAGCTTATCCGTGACCGGGGAGCTGTTTTTT CASSLSVTGELFF
TRBJ2-5 - many TRBV7-2 TGTGCCAGCAGCTCAGGGGTTGGGGAGACCCAGTACTTC CASSSGVGETQYF
TRBJ2-5 TRBD2 many TRBV7-2 TGTGCCAGCACCCGATTTAGCGGGGTCCAAGAGACCCAGTACTTC CASTRFSGVQETQYF
TRBJ2-2 TRBD2 many TRBV24-1 TGTGCCACCAGTGTTCGGGGGGGGAACACCGGGGAGCTGTTTTTT CATSVRGGNTGELFF
TRBJ2-7 - many TRBV4-3 TGCGCCAGCAGCCAAGAGGTCAGGGGCTATTCCGAGCAGTACTTC CASSQEVRGYSEQYF
TRBJ1-5 - many TRBV10-3 TGTGCCATCAGCCCCGACAGACTCAATCAGCCCCAGCATTTT CAISPDRLNQPQHF
TRBJ2-1 - many TRBV29-1 TGCAGCGTCGAGATCCCGGGGGAGAGCTCCTACAATGAGCAGTTCTTC CSVEIPGESSYNEQFF
TRBJ2-2 TRBD2 many TRBV12-3/TRBV12-4 TGTGCCAGCAGTTTAGTGGCGGGAGCCGGGGAGCTGTTTTTT CASSLVAGAGELFF
TRBJ2-2 - many TRBV5-1 TGCGCCAGCAGCTTGGATGGGAAGTTTGGGGAGCTGTTTTTT CASSLDGKFGELFF
TRBJ2-2 TRBD2 many TRBV5-1 TGCGCCAGCAGCTTGGCTGGGCTAGCGGGAGACCACGGGGAGCTGTTTTTT CASSLAGLAGDHGELFF
TRBJ2-7 - many TRBV20-1 TGCAGTGCGACAACAGGGGCTAGCGGTTACTACGAGCAGTACTTC CSATTGASGYYEQYF
TRBJ2-3 TRBD2 - TRBV10-3 TGTGCCATCAGTGAGTCGGCGGCGGGAGGGGGAAATACGCAGTATTTT CAISESAAGGGNTQYF
TRBJ1-1 TRBD1 many TRBV7-2 TGTGCCAGCAGCTCAGACAGGGTCCCGAACACTGAAGCTTTCTTT CASSSDRVPNTEAFF
TRBJ2-2 - many TRBV4-3 TGCGCCAGCAGCCAACTAAACACCGGGGAGCTGTTTTTT CASSQLNTGELFF
TRBJ2-1 - few TRBV12-3/TRBV12-4 TGTGCCAGCAGTTTAGGGAGGGCCCGGTACAATGAGCAGTTCTTC CASSLGRARYNEQFF
TRBJ2-3 TRBD2 many TRBV9 TGTGCCAGCAGCGGGGGACTAGCGGTTGTAGGGGATACGCAGTATTTT CASSGGLAVVGDTQYF
TRBJ2-1 - many TRBV19 TGTGCCAGTAGGGTCGGCGGGAGTAGGGGGCATGAGCAGTTCTTC CASRVGGSRGHEQFF
TRBJ2-2 - many TRBV27 TGTGCCAGCAGTTTCGGGGCGGAATCCCTAGGATACACCGGGGAGCTGTTTTTT CASSFGAESLGYTGELFF
TRBJ2-5 - many TRBV5-8 TGTGCCAGCACCCCGGTGGGTGGGAGGCAAGAGACCCAGTACTTC CASTPVGGRQETQYF
TRBJ2-5 - - TRBV18 TGTGCCAGCTCACTAGGGACAACACAAGAGACCCAGTACTTC CASSLGTTQETQYF
TRBJ1-2 - many TRBV10-2 TGCGCCAGCAGTGAGTCGAGAGTCAGAAACTATGGCTACACCTTC CASSESRVRNYGYTF
TRBJ2-7 - few TRBV18 TGTGCCAGCTCACCATCCGCCTCCTACGAGCAGTACTTC CASSPSASYEQYF
TRBJ2-7 TRBD2 many TRBV6-1 TGTGCCAGCAGTGGGATGGGTAGCGGGAGCTACGAGCAGTACTTC CASSGMGSGSYEQYF
TRBJ2-1 - many TRBV5-4 TGTGCCAGCAGCCCAGGGGCTGGCACTACAAATGAGCAGTTCTTC CASSPGAGTTNEQFF
TRBJ2-6 - many TRBV20-1 TGCAGTGCTAGGGCAGGACCTGAAGGGCTTTCTGGGGCCAACGTCCTGACTTTC CSARAGPEGLSGANVLTF
TRBJ2-1 TRBD2 many TRBV7-4 TGTGCCAGCAGCTCGAACATAGCGGGAGTGGATGAGCAGTTCTTC CASSSNIAGVDEQFF
TRBJ2-7 - many TRBV4-2 TGTGCCAGCAGCCAAGGGGGCCTCGGTCGTGAGCAGTACTTC CASSQGGLGREQYF
TRBJ2-4 TRBD2 few TRBV5-4 TGTGCCAGCAGCTCCCAGACTAGCTCACCTAACATTCAGTACTTC CASSSQTSSPNIQYF
TRBJ1-2 - many TRBV28 TGTGCCAGCAGTTTTCCCCCGGGAGACTATGGCTACACCTTC CASSFPPGDYGYTF
TRBJ2-5 - few TRBV7-2 TGTGCCAGCAGCCATCGACTCGTTGGAAGCTCGACTAGGACCGACCGGGAGACCCAGTACTTC CASSHRLVGSSTRTDRETQYF
TRBJ2-5 - many TRBV7-2 TGTGCCAGCAGCTCATCGACGTACCAAGAGACCCAGTACTTC CASSSSTYQETQYF
TRBJ2-7 TRBD2 many TRBV7-9 TGTGCCAGCAGCCTAGCGGGTTTAGCGTCCCACGAGCAGTACTTC CASSLAGLASHEQYF
TRBJ2-2 TRBD1 - TRBV6-2/TRBV6-3 TGTGCCGGGAAGGGACAGGGGGCCGGGGAGCTGTTTTTT CAGKGQGAGELFF
TRBJ2-1 - - TRBV5-1 TGCGCCAGCAGCTATAGGATAGAGCAGTTCTTC CASSYRIEQFF
TRBJ2-5 TRBD2 many TRBV4-2 TGTGCCAGCAGCCAGACTCTGGGGGGGAGTGAGCGAGAGACCCAGTACTTC CASSQTLGGSERETQYF
TRBJ1-6 - many TRBV5-1 TGCGCCAGCAGCTGGAATTCGAATTCACCCCTCCACTTT CASSWNSNSPLHF
TRBJ2-3 - many TRBV7-9 TGTGCCAGCAGCTTAGGCCTCCGGGCCCCTGGAGATACGCAGTATTTT CASSLGLRAPGDTQYF
TRBJ2-7 - few TRBV9 TGTGCCAGCAGCGTAGGGGTTAGTTCCTACGAGCAGTACTTC CASSVGVSSYEQYF
TRBJ2-7 TRBD2 many TRBV25-1 TGTGCCAGTACAGGAGGACTAGGAGCCTACGAGCAGTACTTC CASTGGLGAYEQYF
TRBJ2-3 - - TRBV15 TGTGCCACCAGCGAGGCCGGCAGCACAGATACGCAGTATTTT CATSEAGSTDTQYF
TRBJ1-4 - many TRBV10-3 TGTGCCATCAGCCTGACCGGGGGAACTAATGAAAAACTGTTTTTT CAISLTGGTNEKLFF
TRBJ2-7 - many TRBV5-1 TGCGCCAGCAGCCGTAGACAGTCCTACGAGCAGTACTTC CASSRRQSYEQYF